A single sample gave rise to the 10 T cell receptor beta chains below, sequenced in a study of OX40 agonist ivuxolimab in advanced cancers. Sequencing used immunoSEQ multiplex PCR; TCRdb keeps in-frame clones, though not all of them. The data contain about 90,000 clones, more than 80% of them singletons. The sample was CD4+ or CD8+ T cells sorted from blood, taken in a trial of the OX40 agonist ivuxolimab. All receptors come from an adult with an advanced solid tumor such as melanoma, head and neck, liver or kidney cancer.

The chain employs TRBV19 and TRBJ2-7; D unresolved. Trimming removed 10 bases at V and 3 bases at J, with 19 bases between. Germline-derived CDR1 and CDR2 are LNHDA and SQIVND (reference sequence). The CDR3 consists of 14 residues. The CDR3 spells CATSPVASDYEQYF. The DNA for the CDR3 is TGTGCCACCTCCCCTGTAGCATCAGACTACGAGCAGTACTTC.

V usage is TRBV11-2 and J usage is TRBJ2-3, with 9 bases lining up with TRBD2. The J segment lost 2 bases and the V segment lost 5 bases, leaving 8 bases of the junction unmatched. The CDR3 loop spans 16 amino acids. Germline V gives CDR1 SGHAT, CDR2 FQNNGV. The CDR3 sequence: CASSVSGRKVTDTQYF. The CDR3 DNA follows: TGTGCCAGCAGCGTAAGCGGGAGGAAGGTCACAGATACGCAGTATTTT.

This chain uses TRBV6-4 with TRBJ2-1, with a possible D match to TRBD2 (6 bases). The CDR3 extends over 15 amino acids. Germline loops: CDR1 MRHNA, CDR2 SNTAGT. V was pared by 3 bases and J by 2 bases, with 11 bases between. The CDR3 DNA reads TGTGCCAGCAGTGAAGATAGCGGTGCCTACAATGAGCAGTTCTTC. Residues: CASSEDSGAYNEQFF.

The genes are TRBV19 and TRBJ2-3, with D tentatively TRBD2 (6 bases). This CDR3 spans 16 amino acids. Per the germline V gene, CDR1 is LNHDA and CDR2 is SQIVND (reference sequence). V dropped 1 base and J dropped 1 base, with 12 bases sitting between them. The CDR3 nucleotides are TGTGCCAGTAGTATAGTCTCGGGCGGGGGCACAGATACGCAGTATTTT. It codes for CASSIVSGGGTDTQYF.

This chain links TRBV4-1 with TRBJ2-3; no clear D. This CDR3 is built from 16 residues. Trimming took off 4 bases at V and 3 bases at J, with 17 bases between the two ends. Per germline, CDR1 MGHRA and CDR2 YSYEKL. The CDR3 protein is CASSPLVRALTDTQYF. The CDR3 DNA sequence: TGCGCCAGCAGCCCCCTGGTCAGAGCGCTTACAGATACGCAGTATTTT.

The chain couples TRBV4-1 to TRBJ2-1; 9 bases match TRBD1. CDR1 is MGHRA, CDR2 YSYEKL, per germline. J was trimmed by 7 bases and V by 4 bases; bases with no gene match: 8. This CDR3 is 15 amino acids long. The CDR3 region has the DNA TGCGCCAGCAGCCCCCGACAGGGGGTGTTGAATGAGCAGTTCTTC. Protein: CASSPRQGVLNEQFF.

This chain connects TRBV11-2 to TRBJ2-1; 7 bases map to TRBD1. V lost 1 base and J lost 7; bases outside the gene matches: 10. CDR1 and CDR2 (germline): SGHAT, FQNNGV. This CDR3 is built from 16 residues. The CDR3 here is CASSLVPWDSFNEQFF. The DNA of the CDR3 is TGTGCCAGCAGCTTAGTCCCCTGGGACAGTTTTAATGAGCAGTTCTTC.

This clone was observed a few times. As DNA, the CDR3 is TGTGCCAGCAGTGACGGGCCCCAAGAGACCCAGTACTTC. Its translation is CASSDGPQETQYF. The chain carries TRBV6-4 and TRBJ2-5; D unclear. The CDR3 runs 13 residues. Germline V gene lookup returns CDR1 MRHNA and CDR2 SNTAGT. V was clipped by 2 bases and J by 1 base, with 5 bases between them.

CDR3 sequence: CASSPGGELNNEQFF. CDR3 DNA: TGTGCCAGCAGCCCCGGCGGAGAGCTAAACAATGAGCAGTTCTTC. The rearrangement links TRBV6-5 to TRBJ2-1; D remains ambiguous. The CDR3 loop spans 15 amino acids. V was shortened by 6 bases and J by 5 bases, with 17 bases between the two germline ends. CDR1 is MNHEY and CDR2 is SVGAGI in the germline V gene.

The V gene is TRBV28, the J gene TRBJ1-3; possibly TRBD1 for D (5 bases). The CDR3 spans 19 residues. Trimming shortened V by 5 bases and J by 0 bases, and 23 bases separated the two germline ends. The germline V gene has CDR1 MDHEN and CDR2 SYDVKM. Here the CDR3 DNA reads TGTGCCAGCAGTGCCCCCCGGGACCCTCGGGGGTACTCTGGAAACACCATATATTTT. As protein: CASSAPRDPRGYSGNTIYF.